The 18 T cell receptor beta chains presented below share a single source sample, sequenced in a study of cytomegalovirus exposure and HLA in healthy donors. TCRdb's copy holds only in-frame clones and misses some; the assay was immunoSEQ multiplex PCR. The sample has 200,000 to 300,000 clones, less than 95% seen once. The sample comprised PBMCs. All receptors derive from a woman aged 25 to 39 in good health and CMV-seronegative.

V and J are TRBV28 and TRBJ1-1; D ambiguous. There are 13 residues in the CDR3. Germline loops: CDR1 MDHEN, CDR2 SYDVKM. V lost 0 bases and J lost 4, with 6 bases in between. Here the CDR3 reads CASSLWQVTEAFF. In DNA form, the CDR3 reads TGTGCCAGCAGTTTATGGCAGGTCACTGAAGCTTTCTTT.

The J gene is TRBJ2-7, the V gene TRBV29-1, with D unresolved. Trimming removed 5 bases from V and 1 base from J, with 9 bases in between. This CDR3 has 12 residues. From germline, CDR1 is SQVTM and CDR2 ANQGSEA. The CDR3 DNA reads as TGCAGCGTTTCCCCCGGATCCTACGAGCAGTACTTC. This sequence encodes CSVSPGSYEQYF.

V and J are TRBV10-3 and TRBJ2-7; 8 nucleotides line up with TRBD1. Germline V gene sequence: CDR1 ENHRY, CDR2 SYGVKD. This CDR3 spans 15 amino acids. The junction had 7 bases not matched to a gene; V was cut back by 6 bases and J by 0 bases. CDR3 loop: CAIRSDRGPSYEQYF. In DNA form, the CDR3 reads TGTGCCATCAGATCCGACAGGGGCCCCTCCTACGAGCAGTACTTC.

V is TRBV14 and J is TRBJ2-7; D is possibly TRBD1 (5 bases). Looked up from germline, CDR1 is SGHDN and CDR2 is FVKESK. V gave up 0 bases and J gave up 0 bases, with 12 bases separating them. The CDR3 has 16 residues. CDR3 loop: CASSQDLQGHSYEQYF. The CDR3 bases are TGTGCCAGCAGCCAAGATTTGCAGGGCCACTCCTACGAGCAGTACTTC. The variable domain in full, completed from reference TRBV14 and TRBJ2-7, reads EAGVTQFPSHSVIEKGQTVTLRCDPISGHDNLYWYRRVMGKEIKFLLHFVKESKQDESGMPNNRFLAERTGGTYSTLKVQPAELEDSGVYFCASSQDLQGHSYEQYFGPGTRLTVT.

This chain links TRBV11-2 with TRBJ2-7; D call uncertain. This CDR3 region has 16 residues. V was trimmed by 7 bases and J by 5 bases, leaving 24 bases between them. The germline gives CDR1 SGHAT, CDR2 FQNNGV. The DNA for the CDR3 is TGTGCCAGCACCCCCGATTTGGCAGGCGATAGGGACGAGCAGTACTTC. Translating it yields CASTPDLAGDRDEQYF.

The chain carries TRBV28 and TRBJ1-5, with 7 bases identical to TRBD1. The CDR3 sequence is 13 residues long. Germline values: CDR1 MDHEN, CDR2 SYDVKM. V lost 6 bases to trimming and J lost 9 bases; unmatched junction nucleotides: 8. Here the CDR3 reads CASRPTGWGPQHF. CDR3 DNA sequence: TGTGCCAGCAGGCCGACAGGGTGGGGGCCCCAGCATTTT.

The rearrangement uses TRBV10-3 and TRBJ2-3; TRBD2 matches 9 bases. Germline CDR1 reads ENHRY; CDR2 reads SYGVKD. The CDR3 runs to 17 residues. V lost 3 bases and J lost 3; bases outside the gene matches: 10. The CDR3 is CAISEGVVAGETDTQYF. DNA of the CDR3: TGTGCCATCAGTGAAGGGGTGGTAGCGGGAGAGACAGATACGCAGTATTTT.

V and J are TRBV9 and TRBJ2-1; D ambiguous. The V end lost 0 bases, the J end lost 0 bases, and 10 bases lay between the germline ends. There are 16 residues in the CDR3. Germline V gives CDR1 SGDLS, CDR2 YYNGEE. CDR3 region: CASSVVEQGSYNEQFF. CDR3 nucleotide sequence: TGTGCCAGCAGCGTAGTGGAACAAGGCTCCTACAATGAGCAGTTCTTC.

Only one count was recorded for this clone. The genes are TRBV7-6 and TRBJ2-7, with 11 bases matching TRBD2. Trimming removed 5 bases from V and 4 bases from J; junction bases left unmatched: 4. Germline V gives CDR1 SGHVS, CDR2 FNYEAQ. CDR3 length: 14 amino acids. Here the CDR3 reads CASSTGTSGYEQYF. In nucleotides, the CDR3 is TGTGCCAGCAGCACCGGGACTAGCGGATACGAGCAGTACTTC.

Points on this clone: Other nucleotide sequences in the sample specify the same CDR3. V is TRBV27 and J is TRBJ2-1; the D gene is possibly TRBD1 (5 bases). Germline V gene data show CDR1 as MNHEY and CDR2 as SMNVEV (reference sequence). V was trimmed by 3 bases and J by 4 bases, leaving 7 bases between them. The CDR3 extends over 13 amino acids. The CDR3 region is CASSLAGYNEQFF. For the CDR3, the DNA is TGTGCCAGCAGTTTGGCAGGGTACAATGAGCAGTTCTTC.

The V call is TRBV18, the J call TRBJ2-5; 9 nucleotides align to TRBD2. The CDR3 extends over 14 amino acids. V gave up 5 bases and J gave up 5 bases; unmatched junction bases: 6. The V gene's germline CDR1 is KGHSH and CDR2 LQKENI. This CDR3 is CASSSQAGGETQYF. The CDR3 nucleotides are TGTGCCAGCTCATCCCAAGCGGGAGGCGAGACCCAGTACTTC.

V gene TRBV19 combines with J gene TRBJ2-7, with D possibly matching TRBD2 (6 bases). V shed 8 bases and J shed 0 bases, with 14 bases lying between them. The germline gives CDR1 LNHDA, CDR2 SQIVND (reference sequence). The CDR3 totals 14 residues. The CDR3 nucleotides read TGTGCCAGTGATGAGGGCGGGGCCTCCTACGAGCAGTACTTC. Translated, it gives CASDEGGASYEQYF.

The genes are TRBV5-1 and TRBJ2-7; D is perhaps TRBD1 (6 bases). The V and J ends lost 0 bases and 7 bases respectively, with 11 bases between them. Germline assignment: CDR1 SGHRS and CDR2 YFSETQ. CDR3 size: 13 residues. In DNA form, the CDR3 reads TGCGCCAGCAGCTTGGTGGGGGCCCGGGAGCAGTACTTC. Amino acids: CASSLVGAREQYF.

The chain employs TRBV27 and TRBJ2-7, with D possibly matching TRBD1 (6 bases). The CDR3 loop spans 13 amino acids. Germline V gives CDR1 MNHEY, CDR2 SMNVEV (reference sequence). Trimming removed 6 bases at V and 0 bases at J, with 9 bases between. This CDR3 is CASRTGPSYEQYF. Written as DNA, the CDR3 is TGTGCCAGCAGAACAGGGCCCTCCTACGAGCAGTACTTC.

The chain couples TRBV19 to TRBJ2-2; tentative D call: TRBD2 (6 bases). V lost 3 bases to trimming and J lost 6 bases, with 11 bases between them. Germline V gives CDR1 LNHDA, CDR2 SQIVND (reference sequence). The CDR3 is 14 amino acids. In nucleotides, the CDR3 is TGTGCCAGTAGTATTAAGGCGGGGCCCGGGGAGCTGTTTTTT. Its translation: CASSIKAGPGELFF.

The V gene is TRBV9, the J gene TRBJ2-3, with 9 bases matching TRBD2. The V and J ends lost 0 bases and 7 bases, in that order; junction bases with no gene match: 9. Germline CDR1 reads SGDLS; CDR2 reads YYNGEE. This CDR3 has 16 amino acids. The CDR3 sequence: CASSVGSSGMRNTQYF. CDR3 coding DNA: TGTGCCAGCAGCGTAGGATCTAGCGGGATGAGAAATACGCAGTATTTT.

The chain employs TRBV25-1 and TRBJ1-1, with TRBD1 as a possible D gene (5 bases). Per the germline V gene, CDR1 is MGHDK and CDR2 is SYGVNS. The CDR3 spans 14 residues. V lost 4 bases to trimming and J lost 1 base, with 10 bases between them. As DNA, the CDR3 is TGTGCCAGCAGTGGGGGGGAAGGGAACACTGAAGCTTTCTTT. Protein product: CASSGGEGNTEAFF.

The CDR3 DNA reads TGTGCCATCACTGACAGAGCCCCCTACGAGCAGTACTTC. Its translation: CAITDRAPYEQYF. The rearrangement joins TRBV10-3 to TRBJ2-7, with D tentatively TRBD1 (5 bases). Germline V lookup: CDR1 ENHRY, CDR2 SYGVKD. The CDR3 consists of 13 residues. V was pared by 7 bases and J by 2 bases, with 12 bases between.